The 30 T cell receptor beta chains given below trace back to one sample, sequenced in a study of blood T cell repertoires in COVID-19. TCRdb keeps only in-frame clones here, not all; method: immunoSEQ multiplex PCR. The sample consists of hundreds of thousands of clones, 84% of them appearing once. Sequenced material: PBMCs or T cells enriched from blood (not recorded which). The receptors here all came from a woman aged 35 to 49 who had recovered from COVID-19.

This clone appeared a single time. The chain recombines TRBV30 with TRBJ2-1; D is ambiguous. CDR3 length equals 11 residues. Germline-derived CDR1 and CDR2 are GTSNPN and SVGIG (reference sequence). Trimming removed 3 bases from V and 7 bases from J, with 7 bases in between. The CDR3 sequence: CAWRPRNEQFF. In DNA form, the CDR3 reads TGTGCCTGGAGGCCTAGGAATGAGCAGTTCTTC.

The rearrangement uses TRBV5-1 and TRBJ1-1; D gene ambiguous. Looked up from germline, CDR1 is SGHRS and CDR2 is YFSETQ. The CDR3 spans 17 residues. Trimming shortened V by 0 bases and J by 5 bases, and 20 bases separated the two germline ends. The CDR3 DNA follows: TGCGCCAGCAGCTTGGGGGGATCGAATCTACCGGGGACTGAAGCTTTCTTT. This gives the protein CASSLGGSNLPGTEAFF.

The chain links TRBV5-1 to TRBJ2-1; 9 bases fit TRBD2. The V gene end was trimmed by 4 bases and the J gene end by 4 bases; junction bases not matched to a gene: 6. CDR1 is SGHRS and CDR2 is YFSETQ in the germline V gene. There are 15 residues in the CDR3. The CDR3 DNA follows: TGCGCCAGCAGCGAGCGGGAGGCCCAATACAATGAGCAGTTCTTC. This translates into CASSEREAQYNEQFF. The full variable domain, in which reference TRBV5-1 and TRBJ2-1 provide the parts outside the CDR3, is KAGVTQTPRYLIKTRGQQVTLSCSPISGHRSVSWYQQTPGQGLQFLFEYFSETQRNKGNFPGRFSGRQFSNSRSEMNVSTLELGDSALYLCASSEREAQYNEQFFGPGTRLTVL.

This chain joins TRBV3-1 (or the pseudogene TRBV3-2) and TRBJ2-1; 7 bases map to TRBD2. After removal of 6 bases from V and 7 bases from J, the junction contained 9 bases not matched to a gene. The germline CDR1 and CDR2 sequences are LGHDT and YNNKEL (reference sequence). The CDR3 totals 14 residues. CDR3 residues: CASSKTSLMNEQFF. In DNA, the CDR3 is TGTGCCAGCAGTAAGACTAGCTTGATGAATGAGCAGTTCTTC.

The chain has TRBV18 and TRBJ2-2, with a weak D call TRBD1 (6 bases). V was shortened by 5 bases and J by 5 bases, with 12 bases between the two germline ends. The CDR3 length is 14 residues. Per the germline V gene, CDR1 is KGHSH and CDR2 is LQKENI. CDR3 coding DNA: TGTGCCAGCTCAAGTAGTCAGGGGACCGGGGAGCTGTTTTTT. This codes for CASSSSQGTGELFF.

The chain employs TRBV3-1 (or the pseudogene TRBV3-2) and TRBJ2-3; 9 bases fit TRBD1. This CDR3 region has 18 residues. The germline gives CDR1 LGHDT, CDR2 YNNKEL (reference sequence). J was trimmed by 2 bases and V by 3 bases; bases with no gene match: 12. CDR3 DNA: TGTGCCAGCAGCCAGGATCTTTGGGACAGGGCAAACACAGATACGCAGTATTTT. It is translated as CASSQDLWDRANTDTQYF.

V and J are TRBV6-1 and TRBJ1-6; TRBD1 matches at 7 bases. The CDR3 is 13 amino acids. Germline loops: CDR1 MNHNS, CDR2 SASEGT. The junction had 7 bases not matched to a gene; V was cut back by 2 bases and J by 15 bases. CDR3 nucleotide sequence: TGTGCCAGCAGTGAAATGAGACAGGGTAGCCTCCACTTT. Amino acids: CASSEMRQGSLHF.

The chain carries TRBV5-1 and TRBJ2-1; 13 bases line up with TRBD2. Trimming took 3 bases from V and 6 from J; bases not matched to a gene: 3. Germline V lookup: CDR1 SGHRS, CDR2 YFSETQ. The CDR3 is 15 amino acids. This CDR3 reads CASSSGLAGVNEQFF. The CDR3, as DNA: TGCGCCAGCAGCTCTGGACTAGCGGGAGTCAATGAGCAGTTCTTC. Looking up the rest from reference TRBV5-1 and TRBJ2-1 gives the full variable domain: KAGVTQTPRYLIKTRGQQVTLSCSPISGHRSVSWYQQTPGQGLQFLFEYFSETQRNKGNFPGRFSGRQFSNSRSEMNVSTLELGDSALYLCASSSGLAGVNEQFFGPGTRLTVL.

J is TRBJ1-1 and V is TRBV19; a weak D match, TRBD1 (5 bases). CDR1 LNHDA and CDR2 SQIVND come from the germline V gene (reference sequence). V lost 3 bases and J lost 10, with 18 bases in between. This CDR3 comprises 14 residues. CDR3 protein: CASSIGHTGERAFF. DNA of the CDR3: TGTGCCAGTAGTATCGGACACACAGGAGAGAGAGCTTTCTTT.

The rearrangement uses TRBV6-5 and TRBJ1-6; no reliable D call. CDR3 length equals 14 residues. The germline V gene encodes CDR1 MNHEY and CDR2 SVGAGI. The V gene lost 2 bases and the J gene lost 6 bases, with 8 bases spanning the gap. CDR3 loop: CASSYGQTNSPLHF. Here the CDR3 DNA reads TGTGCCAGCAGTTACGGGCAGACTAATTCACCCCTCCACTTT.

This clone was seen more than once but under ten times. The V and J genes are TRBV4-3 and TRBJ2-1; 10 positions match TRBD2. This CDR3 is 17 amino acids long. CDR1 and CDR2 (germline): LGHNA, YSLEER. V dropped 0 bases and J dropped 7; count of bases not matched to a gene: 9. CDR3 nucleotides: TGCGCCAGCAGCCAAGATCGCGTCAGCGGGGGGGGAAATGAGCAGTTCTTC. This encodes CASSQDRVSGGGNEQFF.

V usage is TRBV11-2 and J usage is TRBJ2-3, with 8 bases aligning to TRBD2. Germline lookup yields CDR1 SGHAT and CDR2 FQNNGV. The CDR3 length is 16 residues. Trimming took 0 bases from V and 5 from J; bases not matched to a gene: 7. CDR3 loop: CASSLEWLAGGDTQYF. DNA of the CDR3: TGTGCCAGCAGCTTAGAGTGGCTAGCGGGCGGAGATACGCAGTATTTT.

This chain connects TRBV4-2 to TRBJ2-1; D is possibly TRBD2 (6 bases). V was clipped by 0 bases and J by 0 bases, with 9 bases between them. There are 16 residues in the CDR3. Germline values: CDR1 LGHNA, CDR2 YNFKEQ. The CDR3 coding sequence is TGTGCCAGCAGCCAAGATGTCGGGAGCTCCTACAATGAGCAGTTCTTC. The encoded protein is CASSQDVGSSYNEQFF.

V is TRBV30 and J is TRBJ1-2; 7 nucleotides align to TRBD1. CDR3 length: 14 amino acids. The V and J ends lost 0 bases and 3 bases, in that order; junction bases with no gene match: 4. Germline V gene sequence: CDR1 GTSNPN, CDR2 SVGIG (reference sequence). CDR3 sequence reads: CAWSVSRGHYGYTF. The CDR3 nucleotides are TGTGCCTGGAGTGTATCAAGGGGGCACTATGGCTACACCTTC.

With regard to this clone: The same CDR3 arises from other DNA sequences in this sample as well. The chain is built from TRBV27 and TRBJ1-6, with a weak D call TRBD1 (5 bases). V was shortened by 5 bases and J by 4 bases, with 12 bases between the two germline ends. The CDR3 length is 15 residues. Germline V gene sequence: CDR1 MNHEY, CDR2 SMNVEV (reference sequence). The CDR3 DNA is TGTGCCAGCAGTCCCCCAGCAGGGTATAATTCACCCCTCCACTTT. Protein: CASSPPAGYNSPLHF.

This clone has only one observation. This chain joins TRBV3-1 (or the pseudogene TRBV3-2) and TRBJ2-2; TRBD1 matches 7 bases. The germline CDR1 and CDR2 sequences are LGHDT and YNNKEL (reference sequence). V lost 5 bases and J lost 4; bases outside the gene matches: 7. The CDR3 loop spans 15 amino acids. CDR3 residues: CASSLGGRITGELFF. Written as DNA, the CDR3 is TGTGCCAGCAGCTTAGGGGGCAGGATCACCGGGGAGCTGTTTTTT.

This clone was found once. This chain links TRBV5-1 with TRBJ2-1, with TRBD2 as a possible D gene (6 bases). Germline V lookup: CDR1 SGHRS, CDR2 YFSETQ. The V end lost 7 bases, the J end lost 7 bases, and 21 bases lay between the germline ends. The CDR3 has 15 amino acids. CDR3 nucleotide sequence: TGCGCCAGCGGAGCGCAGGACGGGAGTCAGAATGAGCAGTTCTTC. Its translation is CASGAQDGSQNEQFF.

This clone was observed a single time. The chain employs TRBV5-6 and TRBJ2-7, with TRBD2 as a possible D gene (6 bases). The CDR3 totals 15 residues. V lost 0 bases, J lost 2 bases, and 12 bases lay in between. Germline CDR1 and CDR2: SGHDT and YYEEEE. The CDR3 loop is CASSLGGDSPYEQYV. The DNA of the CDR3 is TGTGCCAGCAGCTTGGGGGGGGACTCCCCCTACGAGCAGTACGTC.

This clone was found once. J is TRBJ2-3 and V is TRBV19; a possible D gene is TRBD2 (5 bases). The CDR3 sequence is 16 residues long. The germline V gene has CDR1 LNHDA and CDR2 SQIVND (reference sequence). V was shortened by 8 bases and J by 2 bases, with 20 bases between the two germline ends. The CDR3 DNA sequence: TGTGCCAGTGCGAGTCCCGGTCTAGCCCTCACAGATACGCAGTATTTT. It is translated as CASASPGLALTDTQYF. Supplemented by reference TRBV19 and TRBJ2-3, the full variable domain reads DGGITQSPKYLFRKEGQNVTLSCEQNLNHDAMYWYRQDPGQGLRLIYYSQIVNDFQKGDIAEGYSVSREKKESFPLTVTSAQKNPTAFYLCASASPGLALTDTQYFGPGTRLTVL.

The rearrangement joins TRBV20-1 to TRBJ2-1, with 8 bases identical to TRBD2. CDR1 is DFQATT, CDR2 SNEGSKA, per germline (reference sequence). This CDR3 contains 11 residues. J lost 6 bases, V lost 8 bases, and 3 bases had no gene match. This chain's CDR3 is CSQTSVNEQFF. For the CDR3, the DNA is TGCAGTCAGACTAGCGTCAATGAGCAGTTCTTC.

J is TRBJ1-2 and V is TRBV28; D uncertain. The V and J ends lost 8 bases and 6 bases respectively, with 19 bases between them. Germline CDR1 reads MDHEN; CDR2 reads SYDVKM. This CDR3 region has 14 residues. The CDR3 loop reads CASWRGGRVDGYTF. CDR3 sequence (DNA): TGTGCCAGCTGGAGAGGAGGAAGGGTAGATGGCTACACCTTC.

In this sample, this clone turned up a few times. The chain joins TRBV28 to TRBJ2-3; TRBD2 aligns across 9 bases. There are 14 residues in the CDR3. Unmatched junction bases numbered 8, after V lost 6 bases and J lost 7 bases. The germline V gene has CDR1 MDHEN and CDR2 SYDVKM. CDR3 sequence reads: CASSIAGARNTQYF. The CDR3 nucleotides read TGTGCCAGCAGCATAGCGGGAGCCCGTAATACGCAGTATTTT.

The chain has TRBV9 and TRBJ2-3, with 14 bases identical to TRBD2. V lost 4 bases and J lost 6; bases outside the gene matches: 7. The length of the CDR3 is 16 residues. From germline, CDR1 is SGDLS and CDR2 YYNGEE. DNA of the CDR3: TGTGCCAGCAGCCTCGGACTAGCGGGAGGTGCGGATACGCAGTATTTT. This encodes CASSLGLAGGADTQYF.

V gene TRBV27 combines with J gene TRBJ1-1; tentatively, D is TRBD1 (6 bases). CDR1 is MNHEY and CDR2 is SMNVEV in the germline V gene (reference sequence). The CDR3 has 14 residues. Trimming cost V 3 bases and J 5 bases, with 13 bases left between them. CDR3 in DNA: TGTGCCAGCAGTTTGGCCAGGGGTAAGACTGAAGCTTTCTTT. This gives the protein CASSLARGKTEAFF.

The chain uses TRBV7-8 and TRBJ2-5; TRBD2 matches 13 bases. CDR1 and CDR2 (germline): SGHVS, FQNEAQ. This CDR3 has 17 amino acids. After removal of 4 bases from V and 1 base from J, the junction contained 6 bases not matched to a gene. CDR3 in amino acids: CASSYRLAGGGQETQYF. In nucleotides, the CDR3 is TGTGCCAGCAGCTACCGACTAGCGGGAGGTGGCCAAGAGACCCAGTACTTC. The full variable domain, in which reference TRBV7-8 and TRBJ2-5 provide the parts outside the CDR3, is GAGVSQSPRYKVAKRGQDVALRCDPISGHVSLFWYQQALGQGPEFLTYFQNEAQLDKSGLPSDRFFAERPEGSVSTLKIQRTQQEDSAVYLCASSYRLAGGGQETQYFGPGTRLLVL.

The CDR3 reads CASSTLMLADRYEQYF. DNA for the CDR3: TGTGCCAGCAGTACCCTGATGCTAGCGGATCGTTACGAGCAGTACTTC. The rearrangement uses TRBV2 and TRBJ2-7, with TRBD2 identical over 7 bases. Germline V CDR1 and CDR2: SNHLY, FYNNEI. The CDR3 runs to 16 residues. V shed 5 bases, J shed 4 bases, and the junction held 14 bases outside the gene matches.

The chain joins TRBV19 to TRBJ1-1; D may be TRBD1 (6 bases). Between the trimmed V and J ends, which lost 9 bases and 0 bases, there was a span of 17 bases. CDR1 and CDR2 from the germline V gene are LNHDA and SQIVND (reference sequence). The CDR3 runs to 15 residues. CDR3: CASRGSRIMNTEAFF. In DNA, the CDR3 is TGTGCCAGCAGGGGATCTCGGATAATGAACACTGAAGCTTTCTTT.

This clone has just a few counts. V is TRBV18 and J is TRBJ2-1; a weak D match, TRBD1 (6 bases). The germline gives CDR1 KGHSH, CDR2 LQKENI. The V gene lost 6 bases and the J gene lost 8 bases, with 17 bases spanning the gap. The CDR3 has 14 amino acids. The CDR3 bases are TGTGCCAGCTCGCCCTGGGGGCGGGTCGATGAGCAGTTCTTC. The encoded protein is CASSPWGRVDEQFF.

This clone came up once. The chain employs TRBV9 and TRBJ1-6, with unresolved D. Trimming took 5 bases from V and 7 from J, leaving 7 bases between them. This CDR3 is built from 12 residues. Germline CDR1 reads SGDLS; CDR2 reads YYNGEE. The CDR3 bases are TGTGCCAGCAGTATGGGCAATTCACCCCTCCACTTT. Translating it yields CASSMGNSPLHF.

CDR3 DNA: TGTGCCAGCAGCCAAGTCGGCCGGCTAGCGGGACCAGCAGATACGCAGTATTTT. Protein: CASSQVGRLAGPADTQYF. The chain recombines TRBV14 with TRBJ2-3; 9 bases line up with TRBD2. From germline, CDR1 is SGHDN and CDR2 FVKESK. The CDR3 extends over 18 amino acids. With 1 base clipped from V and 4 bases from J, the junction kept 12 bases outside the gene matches.